This T cell receptor beta chain is from a study of naive and memory T cell subsets. CDR1 is LNHNV, CDR2 YYDKDF, per germline (reference sequence). This CDR3 region has 16 residues. V was pared by 1 base and J by 4 bases, with 5 bases of the junction left unmatched. The table lists this clonotype with many counts. Antigen unknown. Cells stained for CD3, CD4, CD8, CD45RA, CD27 and viability were sorted into four CD45RA/CD27 subsets. The beta constant-region primer was an equimolar mix of two oligonucleotides covering TRBC1 and TRBC2. TCRdb processed the UMI-ligation and nested PCR reads anew with MiXCR; each CDR3 protein has one entry. The table records approximately 27,000 distinct CDR3 sequences, about 10% of them present only once. Findings and caveats of the study: In CD4 and CD8 cells, diversity dropped from naive through EMRA.

The sequenced material came from effector memory CD4+ T cells from blood. Documented subset: effector memory, CD45RA- CD27-. V is TRBV15 and J is TRBJ2-3, with 10 positions matching TRBD2. The sequence derives from a human donor in good health. The CDR3 coding sequence is TGTGCCACCAGCAGAGGTAGCGGGGGGTCGGCAGATACGCAGTATTTT. Encoded protein: CATSRGSGGSADTQYF.